This T cell receptor (beta chain) was sequenced in a study of early T cells in non-severe SARS-CoV-2 infection (dated by TCRdb to the early 2020s). With regard to the full study: Because TCR sequencing was done on bulk RNA from unsorted whole blood, the alpha and beta chains could not be paired.

The paper as a whole reports these results and caveats: VDJdb matching was skewed toward anti-spike CD8 responses and likely underestimated virus-specific expansions by missing private and CD4 specificities.

The table lists this clonotype with many counts. What this receptor recognizes is not known. Within one base of it there is no much larger clone, and no base qualities were kept. The CDR3 runs 13 residues from the cysteine to the phenylalanine. Only the CDR3 DNA stays, 39 bases, in frame from base 1. The germline ends are 13 bases apart after V is trimmed by 3 bases and J by 4 bases. The germline V gene (reference sequence) specifies DFQATT as CDR1 and SNEGSKA as CDR2. The method was 5' RACE. Sequencing was performed on a NextSeq 500. The TCR library protocol attached unique molecular identifiers to individual cDNA molecules to correct for sequencing error and PCR bias. TCR alpha and beta chains were both sequenced, and the abundances of alpha and beta sequences in each sample were closely correlated with each other. The original methods were these. Decombinator V4 was used to annotate the V gene, J gene and CDR3 of the TCR sequences. TCRs were defined as expanded if a significant change between any two time points was detected under a Poisson model with p below 0.0001. TCR abundances were normalised to the total number of TCRs sequenced in each sample and reported as counts per million. TRAV1-2 paired with TRAJ12, TRAJ20 or TRAJ33 defined MAIT TCRs, while TRAV10 paired with TRAJ18 defined iNKT TCRs. VDJdb, accessed on 1 November 2021, was searched for TCRs annotated for CMV, EBV and SARS-CoV-2, and TCRs annotated for more than one antigen were excluded. TCRdb reran the public reads through fastp at Q25 and MiXCR, keeping productive beta chains. All rows with the same CDR3 protein become a single entry with the most common DNA and genes. TCRdb's processing, not the study's, gives the V and J calls here. Across this sample there are about 58,000 distinct CDR3 sequences, with 9.5% to 15% seen only once. Jointly, the top ten make up 3% to 4.5% of the sample.

The study was a case-control design nested within a healthcare worker cohort in London, UK, with weekly nasopharyngeal swab PCR tests and blood sampling. Between 23 and 31 March 2020, the week of the UK lockdown, healthcare workers were enrolled and then followed up weekly for as long as 16 weeks. Recombination connected TRBV20-1 to TRBJ2-7, with the D segment identity uncertain. Sequencing was performed on whole blood. This sequence originates from an adult who was a healthcare worker with PCR-confirmed SARS-CoV-2 infection or an uninfected control (not recorded which). CDR3 protein: CSARIIEFYEQYF. The DNA sequence follows: TGCAGTGCTAGGATAATAGAATTTTACGAGCAGTACTTC.